A selection of T cell receptor beta chains follows, all from one sample in a study of glioma-infiltrating T cells. TCRdb fed the multiplex PCR reads into MiXCR, producing one record per CDR3 protein. Of more than 350,000 distinct CDR3 sequences listed, less than 50% are singletons. Sample: glioma tissue, nonneoplastic brain tissue, or PBMCs (not recorded which). These receptors were taken from a human donor with low-grade glioma or glioblastoma, undergoing nonglioma brain surgery, or in good health (not recorded which). Both conserved end residues are part of each CDR3. D genes are given only for firm matches. A clone size is listed for some rows: how often the clone was seen (once, few, many), or a class if it is expanded.

clone_size	v_call	d_call	j_call	cdr3_aa	cdr3_nt
.	TRBV29-1	.	TRBJ1-5	CSVARGGAGQPQHF	TGCAGCGTTGCGAGGGGGGGCGCCGGTCAGCCCCAGCATTTT
.	TRBV20-1	TRBD2	TRBJ2-1	CSARVALAESGEQFF	TGCAGTGCTAGAGTCGCCCTAGCGGAGAGCGGTGAGCAGTTCTTC
.	TRBV19	TRBD1	TRBJ1-1	CASSDPAGGGTEAFF	TGTGCCAGTAGTGACCCCGCAGGGGGCGGAACTGAAGCTTTCTTT
few	TRBV6-6	.	TRBJ1-6	CASSYAVVLNSPLHF	TGTGCCAGCAGTTATGCAGTCGTTTTGAATTCACCCCTCCACTTT
.	TRBV18	.	TRBJ1-2	CASSPDGEGYGYTF	TGTGCCAGCTCACCCGATGGGGAGGGCTATGGCTACACCTTC
.	TRBV20-1	TRBD2	TRBJ2-2	CSARRGITGELFF	TGCAGTGCTAGGCGGGGGATCACCGGGGAGCTGTTTTTT
.	TRBV27	.	TRBJ2-7	CASSPARGRVEQYF	TGTGCCAGCAGTCCCGCCCGGGGCCGGGTCGAGCAGTACTTC
.	TRBV11-2	TRBD2	TRBJ2-5	CASSLGSGRGQETQYF	TGTGCCAGCAGCTTAGGTAGCGGGAGGGGCCAAGAGACCCAGTACTTC
.	TRBV19	TRBD1	TRBJ2-5	CASSIGGQQETQYF	TGTGCCAGTAGTATTGGGGGACAGCAAGAGACCCAGTACTTC
.	TRBV7-3	.	TRBJ1-1	CASSFGVGTEAFF	TGTGCCAGCAGCTTTGGGGTAGGCACTGAAGCTTTCTTT
.	TRBV28	TRBD1	TRBJ2-7	CASSLYGTAYEQYF	TGTGCCAGCAGTTTGTACGGGACAGCCTACGAGCAGTACTTC
.	TRBV20-1	.	TRBJ2-1	CSARGDVAYNEQFF	TGCAGTGCTAGAGGAGACGTAGCTTACAATGAGCAGTTCTTC
.	TRBV7-2	.	TRBJ2-7	CASSRWSSYEQYF	TGTGCCAGCAGCAGGTGGAGTTCCTACGAGCAGTACTTC
few	TRBV20-1	TRBD2	TRBJ2-3	CSARDRASGRTDTQYF	TGCAGTGCTAGAGATAGGGCTAGCGGGAGAACCGATACGCAGTATTTT
.	TRBV28	TRBD2	TRBJ2-3	CASSFGLAGMDTQYF	TGTGCCAGCAGTTTCGGGCTAGCGGGAATGGATACGCAGTATTTT
many	TRBV6-6	.	TRBJ1-1	CASSYSRATEAFF	TGTGCCAGCAGTTACTCCAGGGCTACTGAAGCTTTCTTT
.	TRBV4-1	.	TRBJ2-7	CASSAALSGLTTEQYF	TGCGCCAGCAGCGCAGCCCTGTCGGGCCTTACTACCGAGCAGTACTTC
once	TRBV7-2	.	TRBJ2-5	CASSLEGRGRKTQYF	TGTGCCAGCAGCTTAGAGGGACGGGGGAGGAAGACCCAGTACTTC
few	TRBV14	.	TRBJ2-3	CASSQGTGDTQYF	TGTGCCAGCAGCCAAGGAACAGGAGATACGCAGTATTTT
.	TRBV20-1	TRBD1	TRBJ1-6	CSAYGQVHRSPLHF	TGCAGTGCTTATGGACAGGTACACCGGTCACCCCTCCACTTT